This entry lists 12 T cell receptor beta chains sequenced from one sample in a study of T cells in Graves' hyperthyroidism and ophthalmopathy. Amplified TCR beta CDR3 regions came from RNA transcripts. The primer set for the first-round RT-PCR of the TCR CDR3 was HTBI. TCRdb reprocessed the multiplex PCR reads via MiXCR and lists one record per CDR3 protein. The sample records fewer than 400,000 distinct CDR3 sequences, about an eighth being singletons. Sequencing was done on a sample of blood. The receptors were gathered from a man between 50 and 59 years old with Graves' ophthalmopathy.

This clonotype was counted at least ten times. The chain joins TRBV28 to TRBJ1-4; 7 bases are shared with TRBD1. The CDR3 is 14 amino acids. With 8 bases clipped from V and 5 bases from J, the junction kept 8 bases outside the gene matches. CDR1 and CDR2 (germline): MDHEN, SYDVKM. The CDR3 DNA follows: TGTGCCAGCCGGGGCCCAGGGGGGAATGAAAAACTGTTTTTT. The encoded protein is CASRGPGGNEKLFF. The entire variable domain, with the rest obtained from reference TRBV28 and TRBJ1-4, is as follows: DVKVTQSSRYLVKRTGEKVFLECVQDMDHENMFWYRQDPGLGLRLIYFSYDVKMKEKGDIPEGYSVSREKKERFSLILESASTNQTSMYLCASRGPGGNEKLFFGSGTQLSVL.

Ten or more counts support this clonotype. The chain employs TRBV4-2 and TRBJ2-7; D may be TRBD2 (6 bases). Germline-derived CDR1 and CDR2 are LGHNA and YNFKEQ. This CDR3 has 16 amino acids. V lost 1 base to trimming and J lost 2 bases, with 15 bases between them. CDR3 protein: CASSQVTSKGPYEQYF. CDR3 nucleotide sequence: TGTGCCAGCAGCCAAGTGACTAGTAAGGGTCCCTACGAGCAGTACTTC.

This clonotype was recorded a few times. This rearrangement joins TRBV12-5 to TRBJ2-7; the D is unclear. The CDR3 extends over 11 amino acids. V was shortened by 7 bases and J by 4 bases, with 8 bases between the two germline ends. Germline V gene sequence: CDR1 LGHNT, CDR2 FRNRAP. The CDR3: CASVGGYEQYF. The CDR3, as DNA: TGTGCTAGTGTGGGCGGTTACGAGCAGTACTTC.

This clonotype turned up a few times. V is TRBV20-1 and J is TRBJ2-7; D unclear. CDR1 DFQATT and CDR2 SNEGSKA come from the germline V gene (reference sequence). Trimming removed 1 base from V and 5 bases from J, with 9 bases in between. This CDR3 is built from 12 residues. CDR3 sequence: CSARVGSHEQYF. The CDR3 bases are TGCAGTGCTAGAGTTGGGTCCCACGAGCAGTACTTC.

This sequence joins TRBV6-1 and TRBJ2-7; TRBD2 matches 8 bases. After removal of 7 bases from V and 0 bases from J, the junction contained 5 bases not matched to a gene. The length of the CDR3 is 14 residues. The germline gives CDR1 MNHNS, CDR2 SASEGT. Here the CDR3 reads CASMGTRASYEQYF. Written as DNA, the CDR3 is TGTGCCAGCATGGGGACTAGGGCCTCCTACGAGCAGTACTTC.

This clonotype was picked up many times. CDR3 nucleotide sequence: TGTGCCAGCAGTTTCAGCCGTAGCACAGATACGCAGTATTTT. It codes for CASSFSRSTDTQYF. The chain links TRBV12-3 or TRBV12-4 to TRBJ2-3; D is undetermined. CDR3 length equals 14 residues. Trimming cost V 3 bases and J 0 bases, with 7 bases left between them.

Ten or more counts support this clonotype. The chain is built from TRBV29-1 and TRBJ2-7; 7 nucleotides line up with TRBD1. The J segment lost 4 bases and the V segment lost 5 bases, leaving 8 bases of the junction unmatched. Germline values: CDR1 SQVTM, CDR2 ANQGSEA. This CDR3 is built from 13 residues. The CDR3 region is CSVSIDRDYEQYF. In nucleotides, the CDR3 is TGCAGCGTTAGTATCGACAGGGATTACGAGCAGTACTTC.

The rearrangement joins TRBV10-3 to TRBJ2-1; 7 bases match TRBD2. CDR3 length: 14 residues. J lost 3 bases, V lost 3 bases, and 2 bases had no gene match. Germline CDR1 reads ENHRY; CDR2 reads SYGVKD. CDR3 nucleotide sequence: TGTGCCATCAGTGACCTAGCGGTCTACAATGAGCAGTTCTTC. Its translation: CAISDLAVYNEQFF.

The CDR3 nucleotides are TGTGCCAGTCCGACGGTGGGACTAGCGGGAACCGCCGATACGCAGTATTTT. It is translated as CASPTVGLAGTADTQYF. This chain links TRBV19 with TRBJ2-3; 13 positions match TRBD2. The CDR3 extends over 17 amino acids. V was pared by 8 bases and J by 6 bases, with 14 bases of the junction left unmatched. The germline gives CDR1 LNHDA, CDR2 SQIVND (reference sequence).

This rearrangement joins TRBV5-6 to TRBJ2-7, with D maybe TRBD2 (7 bases). Germline V gene data show CDR1 as SGHDT and CDR2 as YYEEEE. The CDR3 has 16 amino acids. The V and J ends lost 2 bases and 7 bases respectively, with 22 bases between them. Here the CDR3 reads CASSLGGGDIEREQYF. DNA of the CDR3: TGTGCCAGCAGCTTAGGCGGGGGCGATATCGAGAGGGAGCAGTACTTC.

There are many counts of this clonotype. V is TRBV27 and J is TRBJ1-5; weak D call: TRBD1 (6 bases). The V gene's germline CDR1 is MNHEY and CDR2 SMNVEV (reference sequence). Trimming stripped 4 bases from V and 6 bases from J, with 13 bases between. The CDR3 totals 14 residues. The CDR3 coding sequence is TGTGCCAGCAGTTCGAAGGGGGAAGGTCAGCCCCAGCATTTT. This encodes CASSSKGEGQPQHF.

The chain carries TRBV20-1 and TRBJ2-3; no definite D call. The CDR3 extends over 13 amino acids. V lost 3 bases to trimming and J lost 5 bases, with 12 bases between them. Germline V gene data show CDR1 as DFQATT and CDR2 as SNEGSKA (reference sequence). CDR3 bases: TGCAGTGCTAGTCCGGATAGGGAAGATACGCAGTATTTT. Its protein product is CSASPDREDTQYF.